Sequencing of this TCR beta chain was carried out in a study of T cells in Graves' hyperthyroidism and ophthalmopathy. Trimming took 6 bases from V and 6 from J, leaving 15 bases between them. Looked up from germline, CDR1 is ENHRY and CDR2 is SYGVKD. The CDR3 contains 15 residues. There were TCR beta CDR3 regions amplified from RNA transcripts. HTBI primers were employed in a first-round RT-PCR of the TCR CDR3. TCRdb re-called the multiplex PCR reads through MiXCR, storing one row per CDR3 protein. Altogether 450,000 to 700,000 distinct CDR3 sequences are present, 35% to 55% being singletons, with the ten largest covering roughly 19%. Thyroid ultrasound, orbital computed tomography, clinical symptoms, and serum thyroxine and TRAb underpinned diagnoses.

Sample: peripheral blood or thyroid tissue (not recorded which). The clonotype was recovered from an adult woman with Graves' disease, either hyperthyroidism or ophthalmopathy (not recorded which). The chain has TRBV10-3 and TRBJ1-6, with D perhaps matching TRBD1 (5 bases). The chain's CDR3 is CAIRMTELFNSPLHF. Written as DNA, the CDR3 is TGTGCCATCAGAATGACAGAGCTATTTAATTCACCCCTCCACTTT.